This entry describes one T cell receptor beta chain. Sequencing used immunoSEQ multiplex PCR; TCRdb keeps in-frame clones, though not all of them. The repertoire consists of under 850,000 clones, with 88% occurring once and the leading ten covering 0.008% to 0.011%. The entry originates in a study of shared T cell receptors in the human thymus. The V segment lost 7 bases and the J segment 4 bases; nucleotides outside the gene matches: 9. The CDR3 contains 14 residues. In germline, CDR1 is PRHDT, CDR2 FYEKMQ (reference sequence). These data were also filed under a second study, of human thymus T cells.

The sequenced sample consisted of thymocytes. V usage is TRBV13 and J usage is TRBJ1-2; 7 bases map to TRBD1. The origin of this receptor is a boy in the first two years of life with a congenital heart defect. This CDR3 is CASTYRGWSYGYTF. The CDR3 DNA is TGTGCCAGCACCTACAGGGGTTGGAGCTATGGCTACACCTTC.